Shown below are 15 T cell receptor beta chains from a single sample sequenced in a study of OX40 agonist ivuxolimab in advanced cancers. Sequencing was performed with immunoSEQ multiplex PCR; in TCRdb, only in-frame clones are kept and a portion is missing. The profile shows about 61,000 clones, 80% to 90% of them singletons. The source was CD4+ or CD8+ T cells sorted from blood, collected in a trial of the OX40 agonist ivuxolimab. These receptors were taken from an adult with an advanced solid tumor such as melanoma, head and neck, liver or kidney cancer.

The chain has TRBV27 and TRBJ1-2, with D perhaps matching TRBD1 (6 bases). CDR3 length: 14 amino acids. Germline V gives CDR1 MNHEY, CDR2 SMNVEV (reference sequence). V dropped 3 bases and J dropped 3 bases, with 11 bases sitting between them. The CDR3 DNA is TGTGCCAGCAGTTTCCCACAGGGAGACTATGGCTACACCTTC. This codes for CASSFPQGDYGYTF.

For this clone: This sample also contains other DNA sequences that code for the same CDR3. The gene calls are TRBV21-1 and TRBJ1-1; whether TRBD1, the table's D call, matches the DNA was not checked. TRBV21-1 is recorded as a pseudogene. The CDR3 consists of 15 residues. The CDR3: CASSGRDRKNTEAFF. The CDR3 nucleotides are TGTGCCAGCAGCGGAAGGGACAGGAAGAACACTGAAGCTTTCTTT.

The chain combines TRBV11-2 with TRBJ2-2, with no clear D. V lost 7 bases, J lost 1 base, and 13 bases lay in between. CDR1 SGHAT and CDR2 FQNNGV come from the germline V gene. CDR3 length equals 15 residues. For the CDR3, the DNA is TGTGCCAGCAAACGCAGCGATTTGAACACCGGGGAGCTGTTTTTT. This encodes CASKRSDLNTGELFF.

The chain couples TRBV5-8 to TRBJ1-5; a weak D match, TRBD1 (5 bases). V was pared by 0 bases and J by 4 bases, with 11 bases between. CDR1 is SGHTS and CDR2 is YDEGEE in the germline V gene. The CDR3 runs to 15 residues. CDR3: CASSLDPGGNQPQHF. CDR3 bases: TGTGCCAGCAGCTTGGATCCTGGGGGGAATCAGCCCCAGCATTTT.

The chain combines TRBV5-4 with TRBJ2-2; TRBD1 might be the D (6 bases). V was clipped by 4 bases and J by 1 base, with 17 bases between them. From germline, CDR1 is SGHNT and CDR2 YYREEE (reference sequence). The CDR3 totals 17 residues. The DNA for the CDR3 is TGTGCCAGCAGCGTGGCAGGGGCCCGACTGAACACCGGGGAGCTGTTTTTT. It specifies CASSVAGARLNTGELFF.

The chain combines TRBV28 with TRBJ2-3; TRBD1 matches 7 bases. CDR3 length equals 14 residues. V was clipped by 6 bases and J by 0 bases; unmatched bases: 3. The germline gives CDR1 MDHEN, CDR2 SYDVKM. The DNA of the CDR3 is TGTGCCAGCAGAAGGGACAGTAGCACAGATACGCAGTATTTT. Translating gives CASRRDSSTDTQYF.

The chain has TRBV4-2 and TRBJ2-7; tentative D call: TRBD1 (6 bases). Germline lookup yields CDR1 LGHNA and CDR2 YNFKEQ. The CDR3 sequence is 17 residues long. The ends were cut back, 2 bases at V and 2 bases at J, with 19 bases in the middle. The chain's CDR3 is CASSQFSGQLTTYEQYF. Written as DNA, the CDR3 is TGTGCCAGCAGCCAATTCTCTGGACAGTTAACTACCTACGAGCAGTACTTC.

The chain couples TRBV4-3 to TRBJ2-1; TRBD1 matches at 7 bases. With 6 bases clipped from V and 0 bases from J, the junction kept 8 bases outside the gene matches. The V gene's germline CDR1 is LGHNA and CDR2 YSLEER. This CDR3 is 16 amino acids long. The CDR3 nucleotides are TGCGCCAGCAGACGGGGACAGAGGATCTCCTACAATGAGCAGTTCTTC. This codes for CASRRGQRISYNEQFF.

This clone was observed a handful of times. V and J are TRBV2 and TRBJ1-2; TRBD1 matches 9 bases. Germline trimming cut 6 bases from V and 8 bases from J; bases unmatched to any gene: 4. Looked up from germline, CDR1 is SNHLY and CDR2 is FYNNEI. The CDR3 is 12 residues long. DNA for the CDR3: TGTGCCAGCAGGTGGACAGGGGAAGGCTACACCTTC. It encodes CASRWTGEGYTF.

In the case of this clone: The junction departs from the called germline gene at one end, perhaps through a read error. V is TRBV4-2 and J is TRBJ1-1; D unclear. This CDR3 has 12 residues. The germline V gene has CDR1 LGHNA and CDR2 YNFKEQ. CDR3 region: CASSQDNNEAFF. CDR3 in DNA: TGTGCCAGCAGCCAAGACAACAATGAAGCTTTCTTT.

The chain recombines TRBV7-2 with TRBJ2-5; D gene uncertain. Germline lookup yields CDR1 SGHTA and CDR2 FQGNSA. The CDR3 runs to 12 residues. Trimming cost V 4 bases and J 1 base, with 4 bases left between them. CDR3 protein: CASSWGQETQYF. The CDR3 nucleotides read TGTGCCAGCAGCTGGGGCCAAGAGACCCAGTACTTC.

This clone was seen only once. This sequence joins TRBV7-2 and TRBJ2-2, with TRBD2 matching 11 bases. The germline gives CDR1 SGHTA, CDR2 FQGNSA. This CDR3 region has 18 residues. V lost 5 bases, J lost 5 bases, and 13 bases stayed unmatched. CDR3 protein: CASSPLFTSGRGTGELFF. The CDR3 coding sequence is TGTGCCAGCAGCCCCCTCTTTACTAGCGGGAGAGGGACCGGGGAGCTGTTTTTT.

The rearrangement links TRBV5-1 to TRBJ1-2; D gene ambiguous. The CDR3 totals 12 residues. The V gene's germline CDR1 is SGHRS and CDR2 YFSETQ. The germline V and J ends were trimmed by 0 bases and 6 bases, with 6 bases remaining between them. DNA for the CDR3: TGCGCCAGCAGCTTGGGGGCGCATGGCTACACCTTC. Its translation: CASSLGAHGYTF.

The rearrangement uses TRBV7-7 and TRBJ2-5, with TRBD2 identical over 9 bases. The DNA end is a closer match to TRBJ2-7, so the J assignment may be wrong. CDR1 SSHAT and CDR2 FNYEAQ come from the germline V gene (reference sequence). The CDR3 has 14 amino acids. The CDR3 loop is CASSLATSGPEQYF. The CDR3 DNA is TGTGCCAGCAGCTTGGCGACTAGCGGACCCGAGCAGTACTTC.

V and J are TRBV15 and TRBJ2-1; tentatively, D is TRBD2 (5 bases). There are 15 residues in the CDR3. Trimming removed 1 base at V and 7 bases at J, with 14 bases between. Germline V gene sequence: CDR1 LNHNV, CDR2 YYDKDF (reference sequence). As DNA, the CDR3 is TGTGCCACCAGCAGAGGTGGGAGAACCATGAATGAGCAGTTCTTC. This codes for CATSRGGRTMNEQFF.